This T cell receptor (beta chain) comes out of a study of T cell changes during pregnancy in multiple sclerosis. Clones were read by immunoSEQ multiplex PCR, and TCRdb kept only the in-frame ones, dropping some. The repertoire holds tens of thousands of clones, with 80% to 95% as singletons. CDR1 is SGHTA and CDR2 is FQGNSA in the germline V gene. The length of the CDR3 is 14 residues. The V and J ends lost 1 base and 6 bases, in that order; junction bases with no gene match: 4. This clone was picked up one time. V and J are TRBV7-2 and TRBJ2-7; the match to TRBD2 covers 9 bases. This sequence was found in a female donor with multiple sclerosis, enrolled in a pregnancy study. The sample here was peripheral blood, taken after pregnancy. CDR3 in amino acids: CASSLVAGAGEQYF. DNA for the CDR3: TGTGCCAGCAGCTTAGTAGCGGGGGCGGGCGAGCAGTACTTC.